This TCR beta chain derives from a study of blood T cell repertoires in COVID-19. Study background: Sources were T cells, B-cell-depleted T cells, or PBMCs; the material itself was cDNA or gDNA.

The assay was immunoSEQ multiplex PCR, and TCRdb's table has in-frame clones only and misses some. The sample has about 140,000 clones; 85% are singletons. This clone was seen a handful of times. Sequencing was carried out using peripheral blood. This clonotype originated in a middle-aged man with acute or convalescent COVID-19.

As DNA, the CDR3 is TGTGCCAGCAGTCCCGCGGCACTGGCCTACAATGAGCAGTTCTTC. It codes for CASSPAALAYNEQFF. The chain uses TRBV6-2 or TRBV6-3 and TRBJ2-1, with no clear D. The CDR3 totals 15 residues. Deletions cut 5 bases from V and 2 bases from J, with 13 bases between. Germline V gene lookup returns CDR1 MNHEY and CDR2 SVGEGT.